The clone carrying this T cell receptor (beta chain) was picked up one time. This sample is part of a study of blood T cell repertoires in COVID-19. The germline CDR1 and CDR2 sequences are SGHVS and FQNEAQ. The length of the CDR3 is 17 residues. Trimming took 3 bases from V and 4 from J; bases not matched to a gene: 11. TCRdb keeps only in-frame clones here, not all; method: immunoSEQ multiplex PCR. This table holds about 120,000 clones, around 87% found once. The chain is built from TRBV7-8 and TRBJ1-4; 7 bases are a match to TRBD1. The material sequenced was peripheral blood. This receptor was obtained from a woman in her sixties or seventies with COVID-19, enrolled during active disease. The CDR3 sequence is CASSLELLGGLNEKLFF. CDR3 nucleotide sequence: TGTGCCAGCAGCTTGGAACTGTTAGGGGGCCTTAATGAAAAACTGTTTTTT.